Given below is one TCR beta chain in context. TCRdb re-clonotyped the PCR reads via MiXCR. The sample has about 24,000 clones; around 19% are singletons. No patient received treatment before thyroid surgery. This sample was taken from a study of metastatic and nonmetastatic thyroid tumors. On the study more broadly: Repertoires from blood and tumor or nodule tissue of malignant and benign thyroid patients were compared.

The V gene's germline CDR1 is SGHRS and CDR2 YFSETQ. Germline trimming cut 0 bases from V and 2 bases from J; bases unmatched to any gene: 0. The CDR3 is made up of 14 amino acids. The origin of this receptor is a male donor with papillary thyroid cancer or a benign thyroid nodule (not recorded which). Some clones in this sample may be carry-over from other donors' samples. The chain joins TRBV5-1 to TRBJ1-2, with 8 positions matching TRBD1. Source material: adjacent normal tissue. DNA of the CDR3: TGCGCCAGCAGCTTGGGGGACAGGAACTATGGCTACACCTTC. Its protein is CASSLGDRNYGYTF.